These 9 T cell receptor beta chains share one sample of origin, sequenced in a study of blood T cell repertoires in COVID-19. The method was immunoSEQ multiplex PCR; TCRdb's version includes in-frame clones alone and lacks a portion of them. The sample includes 150,000 to 200,000 clones, 85% to 90% of them seen just once. Input material: peripheral blood. These receptors all stem from a man aged 50 to 59 with acute or convalescent COVID-19.

The rearrangement joins TRBV15 to TRBJ1-6, with D hard to call. Germline V gives CDR1 LNHNV, CDR2 YYDKDF (reference sequence). The CDR3 covers 18 residues. V lost 3 bases and J lost 6, with 21 bases in between. The CDR3 region has the DNA TGTGCCACCAGCAGCCCCCTCGGAGAAGGTGTTGGTAATTCACCCCTCCACTTT. Protein product: CATSSPLGEGVGNSPLHF.

The rearrangement joins TRBV19 to TRBJ1-5; perhaps TRBD1 as D (5 bases). The CDR3 has 15 residues. Trimming took 3 bases from V and 2 from J, leaving 11 bases between them. CDR1 LNHDA and CDR2 SQIVND come from the germline V gene (reference sequence). CDR3 sequence: CASSMGQVRNQPQHF. The CDR3 nucleotides read TGTGCCAGTAGTATGGGGCAGGTTCGCAATCAGCCCCAGCATTTT. The full variable domain, with the rest looked up from reference TRBV19 and TRBJ1-5, is DGGITQSPKYLFRKEGQNVTLSCEQNLNHDAMYWYRQDPGQGLRLIYYSQIVNDFQKGDIAEGYSVSREKKESFPLTVTSAQKNPTAFYLCASSMGQVRNQPQHFGDGTRLSIL.

CDR3 in amino acids: CASRPRGTGTDTQYF. Written as DNA, the CDR3 is TGTGCCAGCAGGCCCAGGGGGACTGGCACAGATACGCAGTATTTT. The chain employs TRBV6-5 and TRBJ2-3, with D tentatively TRBD1 (7 bases). V was shortened by 6 bases and J by 1 base, with 14 bases between the two germline ends. Germline CDR1 and CDR2: MNHEY and SVGAGI. The CDR3 length is 15 residues.

CDR3 nucleotide sequence: TGTGCCAGCAGTTTCCGGGGAAACACCATATATTTT. Its protein is CASSFRGNTIYF. The chain recombines TRBV28 with TRBJ1-3; D is unclear. CDR1 is MDHEN, CDR2 SYDVKM, per germline. The germline V and J ends were trimmed by 3 bases and 4 bases, with 4 bases remaining between them. There are 12 residues in the CDR3.

V usage is TRBV29-1 and J usage is TRBJ1-5, with TRBD1 matching 8 bases. Trimming removed 5 bases from V and 5 bases from J; junction bases left unmatched: 5. This CDR3 has 13 residues. Germline CDR1 and CDR2: SQVTM and ANQGSEA. The CDR3 sequence is CSVFTGGDQPQHF. CDR3 DNA: TGCAGCGTTTTCACAGGGGGGGATCAGCCCCAGCATTTT. Supplemented by reference TRBV29-1 and TRBJ1-5, the full variable domain reads SAVISQKPSRDICQRGTSLTIQCQVDSQVTMMFWYRQQPGQSLTLIATANQGSEATYESGFVIDKFPISRPNLTFSTLTVSNMSPEDSSIYLCSVFTGGDQPQHFGDGTRLSIL.

The V call is TRBV7-2, the J call TRBJ2-5, with D perhaps TRBD2 (6 bases). CDR3 length equals 15 residues. Germline CDR1 is SGHTA and CDR2 is FQGNSA. The ends were cut back, 1 base at V and 7 bases at J, with 16 bases in the middle. In DNA form, the CDR3 reads TGTGCCAGCAGCTTAGGCGGGGTAGTGACGGGGACCCAGTACTTC. It translates to CASSLGGVVTGTQYF.

The V call is TRBV19, the J call TRBJ1-5; TRBD1 aligns across 8 bases. Germline assignment: CDR1 LNHDA and CDR2 SQIVND (reference sequence). CDR3 length equals 15 residues. V lost 4 bases, J lost 2 bases, and 4 bases stayed unmatched. CDR3 DNA: TGTGCCAGTAGTAAGACAGGGGAGGGCAATCAGCCCCAGCATTTT. Protein: CASSKTGEGNQPQHF.

The chain uses TRBV7-9 and TRBJ2-7; no clear D gene. The ends were cut back, 6 bases at V and 4 bases at J, with 7 bases in the middle. Germline V gene sequence: CDR1 SEHNR, CDR2 FQNEAQ (reference sequence). This CDR3 region has 11 residues. The CDR3 DNA follows: TGTGCCAGCAGTTTCGAGTACGAGCAGTACTTC. The encoded protein is CASSFEYEQYF.

V usage is TRBV29-1 and J usage is TRBJ2-3, with a tentative D call TRBD1 (6 bases). The CDR3 contains 13 residues. Germline CDR1 is SQVTM and CDR2 is ANQGSEA. The CDR3 protein is CSLGDTARDTQYF. As DNA, the CDR3 is TGCAGTCTGGGGGACACAGCTAGAGATACGCAGTATTTT.